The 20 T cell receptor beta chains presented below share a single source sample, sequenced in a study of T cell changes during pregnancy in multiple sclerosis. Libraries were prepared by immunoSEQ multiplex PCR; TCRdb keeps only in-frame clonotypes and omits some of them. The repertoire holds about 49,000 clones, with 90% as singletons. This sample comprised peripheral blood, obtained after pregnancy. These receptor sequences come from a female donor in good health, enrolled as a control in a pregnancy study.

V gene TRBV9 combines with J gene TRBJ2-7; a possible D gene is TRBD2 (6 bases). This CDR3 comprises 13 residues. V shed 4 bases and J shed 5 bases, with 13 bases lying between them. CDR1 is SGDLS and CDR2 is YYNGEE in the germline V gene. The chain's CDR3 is CASSPGGSDEQYF. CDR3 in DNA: TGTGCCAGCAGCCCCGGAGGGTCAGACGAGCAGTACTTC.

Here the CDR3 DNA reads TGTGCCAGCAGCTTGGGCCCCCTGTTTACTAGCGGGGGGACCTCAGAGCAGTACTTC. It yields the protein CASSLGPLFTSGGTSEQYF. The rearrangement uses TRBV5-4 and TRBJ2-7; 12 nucleotides match TRBD2. Germline V gene data show CDR1 as SGHNT and CDR2 as YYREEE (reference sequence). The CDR3 contains 19 residues. J was trimmed by 7 bases and V by 0 bases; bases with no gene match: 17.

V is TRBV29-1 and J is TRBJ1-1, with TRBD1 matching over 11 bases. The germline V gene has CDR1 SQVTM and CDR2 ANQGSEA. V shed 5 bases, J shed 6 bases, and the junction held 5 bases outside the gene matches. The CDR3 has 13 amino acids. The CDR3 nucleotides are TGCAGCGTTATCCGGGACAGGGGGTCTGAAGCTTTCTTT. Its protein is CSVIRDRGSEAFF.

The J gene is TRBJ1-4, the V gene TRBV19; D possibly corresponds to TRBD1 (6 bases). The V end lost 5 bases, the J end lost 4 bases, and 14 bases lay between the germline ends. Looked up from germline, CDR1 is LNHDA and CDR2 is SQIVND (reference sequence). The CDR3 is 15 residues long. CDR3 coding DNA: TGTGCCAGTAGTCTCCGACAGGCCCTTAATGAAAAACTGTTTTTT. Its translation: CASSLRQALNEKLFF.

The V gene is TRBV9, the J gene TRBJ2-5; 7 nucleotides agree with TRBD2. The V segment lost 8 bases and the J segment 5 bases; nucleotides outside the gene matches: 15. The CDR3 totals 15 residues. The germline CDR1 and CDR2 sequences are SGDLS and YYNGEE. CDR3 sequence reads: CARYKGTRAGETQYF. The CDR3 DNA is TGTGCCAGGTACAAAGGAACTAGAGCGGGGGAGACCCAGTACTTC.

The CDR3 sequence: CASSSRGSLNEKLFF. CDR3 in DNA: TGTGCCAGCAGTTCCAGGGGAAGCCTAAATGAAAAACTGTTTTTT. The rearrangement uses TRBV28 and TRBJ1-4; tentatively, D is TRBD1 (6 bases). This CDR3 comprises 15 residues. Trimming shortened V by 4 bases and J by 5 bases, and 14 bases separated the two germline ends. CDR1 MDHEN and CDR2 SYDVKM come from the germline V gene.

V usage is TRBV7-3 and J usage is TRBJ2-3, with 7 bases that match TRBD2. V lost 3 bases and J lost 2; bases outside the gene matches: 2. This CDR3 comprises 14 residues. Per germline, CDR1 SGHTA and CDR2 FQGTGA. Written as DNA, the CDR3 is TGTGCCAGCAGCTTGGGGGGGACCACAGATACGCAGTATTTT. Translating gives CASSLGGTTDTQYF. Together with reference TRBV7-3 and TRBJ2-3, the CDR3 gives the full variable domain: GAGVSQTPSNKVTEKGKYVELRCDPISGHTALYWYRQSLGQGPEFLIYFQGTGAADDSGLPNDRFFAVRPEGSVSTLKIQRTERGDSAVYLCASSLGGTTDTQYFGPGTRLTVL.

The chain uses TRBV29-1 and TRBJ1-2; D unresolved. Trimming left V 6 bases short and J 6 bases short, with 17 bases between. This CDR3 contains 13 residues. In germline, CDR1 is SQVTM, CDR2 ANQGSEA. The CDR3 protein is CSVKGKLRDGYTF. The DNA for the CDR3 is TGCAGCGTCAAAGGGAAACTGCGGGATGGCTACACCTTC.

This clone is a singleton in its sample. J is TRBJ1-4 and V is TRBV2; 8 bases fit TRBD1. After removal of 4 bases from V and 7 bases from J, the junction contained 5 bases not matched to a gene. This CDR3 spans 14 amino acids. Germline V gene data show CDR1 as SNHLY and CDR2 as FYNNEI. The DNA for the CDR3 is TGTGCCAGCAGTGGCGACAGGGGTGCTGAAAAACTGTTTTTT. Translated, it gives CASSGDRGAEKLFF.

CDR3 protein: CAISPLSGGAMSEQYF. The CDR3, as DNA: TGTGCCATCAGTCCTTTGAGCGGGGGGGCGATGAGCGAGCAGTACTTC. This rearrangement joins TRBV10-3 to TRBJ2-7, with 10 bases identical to TRBD2. This CDR3 spans 16 amino acids. The J segment lost 6 bases and the V segment lost 5 bases, leaving 13 bases of the junction unmatched. CDR1 ENHRY and CDR2 SYGVKD come from the germline V gene.

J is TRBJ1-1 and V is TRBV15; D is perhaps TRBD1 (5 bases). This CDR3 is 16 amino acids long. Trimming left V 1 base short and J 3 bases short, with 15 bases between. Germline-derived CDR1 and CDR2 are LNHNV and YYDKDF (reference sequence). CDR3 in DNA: TGTGCCACCAGCAGAGTAATCAGGGACTTAGACACTGAAGCTTTCTTT. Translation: CATSRVIRDLDTEAFF.

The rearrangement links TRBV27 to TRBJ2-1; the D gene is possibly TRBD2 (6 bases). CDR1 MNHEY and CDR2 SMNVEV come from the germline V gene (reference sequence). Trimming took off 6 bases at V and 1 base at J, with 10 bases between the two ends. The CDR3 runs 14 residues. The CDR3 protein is CASSLGGSYNEQFF. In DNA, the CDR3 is TGTGCCAGCAGCCTGGGAGGATCCTACAATGAGCAGTTCTTC.

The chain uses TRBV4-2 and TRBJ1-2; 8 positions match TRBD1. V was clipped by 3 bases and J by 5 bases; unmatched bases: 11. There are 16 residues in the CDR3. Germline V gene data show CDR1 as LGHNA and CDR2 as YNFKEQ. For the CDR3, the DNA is TGTGCCAGCAGCCAGGGTCCGGACAGGGCGAAATATGGCTACACCTTC. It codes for CASSQGPDRAKYGYTF.

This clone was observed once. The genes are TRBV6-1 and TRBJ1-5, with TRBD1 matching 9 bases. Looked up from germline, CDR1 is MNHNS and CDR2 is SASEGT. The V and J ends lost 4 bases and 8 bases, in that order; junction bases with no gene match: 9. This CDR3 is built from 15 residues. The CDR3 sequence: CASSGARDRVEPQHF. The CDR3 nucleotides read TGTGCCAGCAGTGGAGCCCGGGACAGGGTCGAGCCCCAGCATTTT.

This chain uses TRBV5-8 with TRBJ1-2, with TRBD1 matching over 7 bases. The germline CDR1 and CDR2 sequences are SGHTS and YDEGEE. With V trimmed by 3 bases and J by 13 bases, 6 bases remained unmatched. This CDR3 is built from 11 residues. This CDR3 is CASSSRGKSTF. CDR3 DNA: TGTGCCAGCAGCTCCAGGGGGAAGTCCACCTTC.

Here the CDR3 reads CASSELAGVDNEQFF. CDR3 in DNA: TGTGCCAGCAGTGAACTAGCGGGAGTAGACAATGAGCAGTTCTTC. The chain links TRBV25-1 to TRBJ2-1, with 10 bases identical to TRBD2. Trimming at V came to 2 bases and at J to 5 bases, leaving 3 bases not matched to a gene. This CDR3 is built from 15 residues. Germline V gene sequence: CDR1 MGHDK, CDR2 SYGVNS.

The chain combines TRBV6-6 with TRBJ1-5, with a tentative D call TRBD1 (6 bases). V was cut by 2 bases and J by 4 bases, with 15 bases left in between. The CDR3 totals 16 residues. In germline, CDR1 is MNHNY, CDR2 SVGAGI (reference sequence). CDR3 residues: CASSYGTGQLNQPQHF. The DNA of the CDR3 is TGTGCCAGCAGTTACGGAACAGGACAGTTAAATCAGCCCCAGCATTTT.

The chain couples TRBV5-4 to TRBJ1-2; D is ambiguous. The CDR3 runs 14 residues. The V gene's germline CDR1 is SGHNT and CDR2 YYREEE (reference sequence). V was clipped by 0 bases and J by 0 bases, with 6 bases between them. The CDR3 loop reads CASSLAGSNYGYTF. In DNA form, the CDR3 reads TGTGCCAGCAGCTTGGCAGGCTCTAACTATGGCTACACCTTC.

The CDR3 is CASSPGMGGTHYGYTF. As DNA, the CDR3 is TGTGCCAGCAGCCCAGGAATGGGGGGGACGCACTATGGCTACACCTTC. The chain recombines TRBV11-2 with TRBJ1-2, with D possibly TRBD1 on 5 matching bases. The CDR3 extends over 16 amino acids. V lost 5 bases to trimming and J lost 3 bases, with 19 bases between them. Germline V lookup: CDR1 SGHAT, CDR2 FQNNGV.

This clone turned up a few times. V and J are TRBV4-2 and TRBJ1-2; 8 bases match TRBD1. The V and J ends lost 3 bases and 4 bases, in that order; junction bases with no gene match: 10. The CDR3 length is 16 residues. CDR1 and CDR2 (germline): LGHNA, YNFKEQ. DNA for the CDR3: TGTGCCAGCAGCCAGGACTCGACAGGGGACGGCTATGGCTACACCTTC. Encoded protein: CASSQDSTGDGYGYTF.